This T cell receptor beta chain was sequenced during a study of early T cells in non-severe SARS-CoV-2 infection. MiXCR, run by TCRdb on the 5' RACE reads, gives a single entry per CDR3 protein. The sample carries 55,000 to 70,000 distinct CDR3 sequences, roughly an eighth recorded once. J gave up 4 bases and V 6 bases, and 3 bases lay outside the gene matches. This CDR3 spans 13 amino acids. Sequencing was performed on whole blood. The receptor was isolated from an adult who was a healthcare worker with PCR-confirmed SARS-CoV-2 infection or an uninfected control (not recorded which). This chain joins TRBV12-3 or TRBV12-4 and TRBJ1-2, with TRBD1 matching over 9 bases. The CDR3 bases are TGTGCCAGCAGGCCGGGACAGGGCTATGGCTACACCTTC. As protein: CASRPGQGYGYTF.